This is a list of T cell receptor beta chains from one sample in a study of blood T cell repertoires in COVID-19. Using immunoSEQ multiplex PCR, the repertoire was profiled, and TCRdb retains in-frame clones only, with some absent. This table has about 78,000 clones, less than 95% appearing once. Sequenced input: peripheral blood. These receptor sequences come from a woman in her fifties or sixties in a cohort sampled during active COVID-19. The CDR3 runs from the conserved cysteine through the conserved F or W. Each record gives: V gene, clone size, D gene, J gene, CDR3 DNA, CDR3 protein. The D gene is left open where the match is weak. Size tells how often a clone was seen (once, few, many) or the class of an expanded clone, and some rows leave it out.

TRBV30	.	TRBD2	TRBJ2-1	TGTGCCTGGAGTGTACGGGCTAGCGGGGGCTACAATGAGCAGTTCTTC	CAWSVRASGGYNEQFF
TRBV7-9	.	.	TRBJ1-3	TGTGCCAGCAGCCCCCGAGACAGAATGTCTGGAAACACCATATATTTT	CASSPRDRMSGNTIYF
TRBV7-9	.	.	TRBJ1-1	TGTGCCAGCAGCAACCAGGGTAGGGGTGAAGCTTTCTTT	CASSNQGRGEAFF
TRBV5-6	once	TRBD2	TRBJ2-7	TGTGCCAGCAGCCTAACTGGAACACTAGCGGCCCTCGACGAGCAGTACTTC	CASSLTGTLAALDEQYF
TRBV6-5	.	TRBD1	TRBJ2-3	TGTGCCACCCATAGACAGGGTGGTGGGAATACGCAGTATTTT	CATHRQGGGNTQYF
TRBV20-1	.	.	TRBJ1-1	TGCAGTGCTAGTGACCTTGAAGCTTTCTTT	CSASDLEAFF
TRBV5-4	.	.	TRBJ2-3	TGTGCCAGCAGCTCCAGCAGCGGGCGATTGGGCACAGATACGCAGTATTTT	CASSSSSGRLGTDTQYF
TRBV12-3/TRBV12-4	.	.	TRBJ1-1	TGTGCCAGCAGTTCTACAGGATGGACTGAAGCTTTCTTT	CASSSTGWTEAFF
TRBV7-2	.	TRBD2	TRBJ2-7	TGTGCCAGCAGTTCCTCAGGACTAGCGGGGGGAGAGCAGTACTTC	CASSSSGLAGGEQYF
TRBV12-3/TRBV12-4	.	.	TRBJ2-1	TGTGCCAGCAGTCGCCGGGGGAATGAGCAGTTCTTC	CASSRRGNEQFF
TRBV28	.	.	TRBJ2-4	TGTGCCAGCAGTTTATCCCTCGGAGTTGGCATTCAGTACTTC	CASSLSLGVGIQYF
TRBV3-1/TRBV3-2	few	.	TRBJ2-7	TGTGCCAGCAGCCAAGATCTAGGGGCCTTAGTGGAGCAGTACTTC	CASSQDLGALVEQYF
TRBV18	.	.	TRBJ1-1	TGTGCCAGCTCAGTTTCGGGGGGCTCAAGGCAACGGGGCGCTGAAGCTTTCTTT	CASSVSGGSRQRGAEAFF
TRBV9	.	TRBD1	TRBJ2-7	TGTGCCAGCAGCGGACAGGGTTTCTACGAGCAGTACTTC	CASSGQGFYEQYF
TRBV19	.	TRBD2	TRBJ2-3	TGTGCCAGCTCCGGGACTAGCGGGAGTTTTCGGGGCACAGATACGCAGTATTTT	CASSGTSGSFRGTDTQYF
TRBV5-1	.	TRBD1	TRBJ1-4	TGCGCCAGCAGCTTGGGGACAGGGGTCGAAAAACTGTTTTTT	CASSLGTGVEKLFF
TRBV29-1	.	TRBD1	TRBJ1-1	TGCAGCGTTTCCGGGACAGGGGGCACTGAAGCTTTCTTT	CSVSGTGGTEAFF
TRBV28	.	.	TRBJ2-7	TGTGCCAGCAGTTTATCCGGGGAGCCCTACGAGCAGTACTTC	CASSLSGEPYEQYF
TRBV2	.	.	TRBJ1-1	TGTGCCAGCAGCCTCGGGGGGCACACTGAAGCTTTCTTT	CASSLGGHTEAFF
TRBV28	.	.	TRBJ1-2	TGTGCCAGCTGTGGGCACGAGTATGGCTACACCTTC	CASCGHEYGYTF
TRBV28	.	.	TRBJ2-2	TGTGCCAGCAGTTTGAACAGCCCCGGGGAGCTGTTTTTT	CASSLNSPGELFF
TRBV27	.	.	TRBJ1-1	TGTGCCAGCAGCCTAGGTGGGGCCACTGAAGCTTTCTTT	CASSLGGATEAFF